This is a list of T cell receptor beta chains from one sample in a study of T cell responses to AZD1222 COVID-19 vaccine. Profiling relied on immunoSEQ multiplex PCR, and the TCRdb table lists in-frame clones only, not all of them. The sample contains approximately 190,000 clones, 85% to 90% of which appear only once. The sequencing used peripheral blood, collected on day 0 of MenACWY control vaccination. The receptors were sampled from an adult in good health. CDR3s include the opening cysteine and the closing phenylalanine or tryptophan. D genes are given only for firm matches. Part of the rows lack a size; the others show once, few, many or a class for expanded clones.

v_call	j_call	d_call	clone_size	cdr3_nt	cdr3_aa
TRBV28	TRBJ1-5	-	-	TGTGCCAGCAAGGGGCAGATCAATCAGCCCCAGCATTTT	CASKGQINQPQHF
TRBV21-1	TRBJ1-2	-	-	TGTGCCAGCAGCTCACGGGGGGATGGCTACACCTTC	CASSSRGDGYTF
TRBV9	TRBJ2-7	TRBD2	-	TGTGCCAGCAGCGTACGAGGTAGCGGGGAATCCTACGAGCAGTACTTC	CASSVRGSGESYEQYF
TRBV9	TRBJ1-2	TRBD1	-	TGTGCCAGCAGCCCTGGACAGGCCTATGGCTACACCTTC	CASSPGQAYGYTF
TRBV7-9	TRBJ2-7	TRBD1	-	TGTGCCAGCAGCCCTCGGACAGGGGTAGTTGAGCAGTACTTC	CASSPRTGVVEQYF
TRBV30	TRBJ2-2	TRBD2	-	TGTGCCTGGAGACTAGCGGGAGGGCCAGCCGGGGAGCTGTTTTTT	CAWRLAGGPAGELFF
TRBV9	TRBJ1-1	-	-	TGTGCCAGCAGCTCAGGACGGTTCGCCGACACTGAAGCTTTCTTT	CASSSGRFADTEAFF
TRBV5-6	TRBJ1-4	-	once	TGTGCCAGCAGCCTTATGGGGGCAACTAATGAAAAACTGTTTTTT	CASSLMGATNEKLFF
TRBV14	TRBJ1-1	-	-	TGTGCCAGCAGCCAAATCATGGTGACTGAAGCTTTCTTT	CASSQIMVTEAFF
TRBV6-6	TRBJ2-5	TRBD2	-	TGTGCCAGCAGTCCCCCCCGAGCGGGGGGGAATATGGGCGGAGAGACCCAGTACTTC	CASSPPRAGGNMGGETQYF
TRBV9	TRBJ2-7	-	once	TGTGCCAGCAGCGTAGATGATCGGGGCGAGCAGTACTTC	CASSVDDRGEQYF
TRBV9	TRBJ1-2	TRBD1	-	TGTGCCAGCAGCGTATCGGGACAGCAGATCGGCTACACCTTC	CASSVSGQQIGYTF
TRBV30	TRBJ1-6	TRBD1	-	TGTGCCTGGAATAGGGCCGGGACAGGGGGCCGCTCCTATAATTCACCCCTCCACTTT	CAWNRAGTGGRSYNSPLHF
TRBV4-1	TRBJ1-5	-	-	TGCGCCAGCAGCCAACTTCTGAGGCAGCCCCAGCATTTT	CASSQLLRQPQHF
TRBV19	TRBJ1-1	TRBD1	-	TGTGCCAGTAGTATAGACCTGACAGGGGACACTGAAGCTTTCTTT	CASSIDLTGDTEAFF
TRBV4-3	TRBJ2-3	TRBD2	-	TGCGCCAGCAGCCAAGACCCGGGCGGGGGGGCCACAGATACGCAGTATTTT	CASSQDPGGGATDTQYF
TRBV27	TRBJ2-7	-	-	TGTGCCAGCAGTCCGCAATTCGGACACCTGAGCTCCTACGAGCAGTACTTC	CASSPQFGHLSSYEQYF
TRBV7-9	TRBJ2-1	TRBD2	-	TGTGCCAGCAGCTTAGATATCCGGACTAGAGGGGTAGGTGAGCAGTTCTTC	CASSLDIRTRGVGEQFF
TRBV23-1	TRBJ1-6	-	-	TGCGCCAGCAGTCAATCGCATTCACCCCTCCACTTT	CASSQSHSPLHF
TRBV7-9	TRBJ1-4	-	once	TGTGCCAGCAGCTTACCCCTTGGGGAAAAACTGTTTTTT	CASSLPLGEKLFF
TRBV30	TRBJ2-2	-	-	TGTGCCTGGTTTGACAGGCGGAACACCGGGGAGCTGTTTTTT	CAWFDRRNTGELFF
TRBV5-6	TRBJ1-4	-	-	TGTGCCAGCAGCTCAGGGAGAACTAATGAAAAACTGTTTTTT	CASSSGRTNEKLFF
TRBV13	TRBJ2-7	TRBD1	-	TGTGCCAGCAGCTCCGGGACAGGACTTAGTGAGCAGTACTTC	CASSSGTGLSEQYF
TRBV12-3/TRBV12-4	TRBJ1-4	-	-	TGTGCCAGCAGTTCTTTCGGTGAAAAACTGTTTTTT	CASSSFGEKLFF
TRBV5-8	TRBJ2-3	-	-	TGTGCCAGCAGCTTGGGGTTTGCAGCGGATACGCAGTATTTT	CASSLGFAADTQYF
TRBV19	TRBJ1-2	-	-	TGTGCCAGTAGTATCCAGGCCTTGGACAGTTCCTATGGCTACACCTTC	CASSIQALDSSYGYTF
TRBV7-8	TRBJ2-5	TRBD2	-	TGTGCCAGCAGCTTACAGGCGGGGGTCTCACAAGAGACCCAGTACTTC	CASSLQAGVSQETQYF
TRBV30	TRBJ1-3	-	-	TGTGCCTGGGCCGATGGAAACACCATATATTTT	CAWADGNTIYF
TRBV5-4	TRBJ1-3	-	once	TGTGCCAGCAGCTTGAGCGGCCGAGGAAACACCATATATTTT	CASSLSGRGNTIYF
TRBV18	TRBJ2-1	-	few	TGTGCCAGCTCACTCAATCCGATTACCTCCTACAATGAGCAGTTCTTC	CASSLNPITSYNEQFF
TRBV5-1	TRBJ2-1	TRBD1	few	TGCGCCAGCAGCTTGGCCTTAGGACAGGGTGGCAATGAGCAGTTCTTC	CASSLALGQGGNEQFF
TRBV29-1	TRBJ2-1	-	-	TGCAGCGTTGTGGGCGGGGACTCCTACAATGAGCAGTTCTTC	CSVVGGDSYNEQFF
TRBV28	TRBJ1-3	-	-	TGTGCCAGCAGAAAAGACAGTGCAGGAAACACCATATATTTT	CASRKDSAGNTIYF
TRBV27	TRBJ1-5	-	-	TGTGCCAGCAGTCCTGACAGTTATAGCAATCAGCCCCAGCATTTT	CASSPDSYSNQPQHF
TRBV19	TRBJ1-4	-	-	TGTGCCAGTAGTTTTGGGACCGGGTTACGGGAAAAACTGTTTTTT	CASSFGTGLREKLFF
TRBV7-9	TRBJ2-3	-	-	TGTGCCAGCAGCTTACCGCAGACAGATACGCAGTATTTT	CASSLPQTDTQYF
TRBV6-5	TRBJ2-1	-	-	TGTGCCAGCAGTTACAAGGGAGAGAGCTCCTACAATGAGCAGTTCTTC	CASSYKGESSYNEQFF
TRBV30	TRBJ1-6	TRBD1	-	TGTGCCTGGGAGGACAGGCAGTATAATTCACCCCTCCACTTT	CAWEDRQYNSPLHF
TRBV7-9	TRBJ2-7	-	-	TGTGCCAGCAGCGCCTACATGATCGAGCAGTACTTC	CASSAYMIEQYF
TRBV6-5	TRBJ1-1	-	-	TGTGCCACCCGGCTCTATGACACTGAAGCTTTCTTT	CATRLYDTEAFF
TRBV4-1	TRBJ2-7	-	-	TGCGCCAGCAGCCAAGAGGGTCGCGCAGGAAGCCACTTC	CASSQEGRAGSHF
TRBV10-3	TRBJ1-1	-	-	TGTGCCATCAGTGAGAGGAGAGGGGATCTTGAAGCTTTCTTT	CAISERRGDLEAFF
TRBV7-9	TRBJ1-3	TRBD1	-	TGTGCCAGCAGCTCTACAGGGGGAGAGGGCTCTGGAAACACCATATATTTT	CASSSTGGEGSGNTIYF
TRBV5-8	TRBJ2-1	-	-	TGTGCCAGCAGCCAGGGGCCCCCCTACAATGAGCAGTTCTTC	CASSQGPPYNEQFF
TRBV10-3	TRBJ1-1	TRBD1	once	TGTGCCATCAGTGAGGTACAGGGGTTCACTGAAGCTTTCTTT	CAISEVQGFTEAFF
TRBV6-1	TRBJ2-7	TRBD1	few	TGTGCCAGCAGTGAAACAGGGGGCGACTACGAGCAGTACTTC	CASSETGGDYEQYF
TRBV7-2	TRBJ2-7	-	-	TGTGCCAGCAGCTTAACGGGCCTGCTGGAGCAGTACTTC	CASSLTGLLEQYF
TRBV9	TRBJ2-2	-	-	TGTGCCAGCAGCCCTTCGTCCGGCGGGGAGCTGTTTTTT	CASSPSSGGELFF
TRBV28	TRBJ2-1	-	once	TGTGCCAGCAGCCTCGGGGGACAGCCGTACAATGAGCAGTTCTTC	CASSLGGQPYNEQFF
TRBV5-1	TRBJ1-5	-	-	TGCGCCAGCAGCTTGAGGACAGAAGAGAATCAGCCCCAGCATTTT	CASSLRTEENQPQHF
TRBV5-5	TRBJ2-3	-	-	TGTGCCAGCAGCGAGGGAGATACGCAGTATTTT	CASSEGDTQYF
TRBV30	TRBJ1-3	TRBD1	-	TGTGCCTGGAGTGTCCCGGGACAGGGTAGATCTGGAAACACCATATATTTT	CAWSVPGQGRSGNTIYF
TRBV4-2	TRBJ2-2	-	-	TGTGCCAGCAGCCAAGAGGGCAGCCCCTACACGAACACCGGGGAGCTGTTTTTT	CASSQEGSPYTNTGELFF
TRBV29-1	TRBJ2-3	-	-	TGCAGCGTTGACGACAGCACCTTTAGCACAGATACGCAGTATTTT	CSVDDSTFSTDTQYF
TRBV27	TRBJ1-2	-	few	TGTGCCAGCAGTCCCTCCATAAACTATGGCTACACCTTC	CASSPSINYGYTF
TRBV15	TRBJ1-2	TRBD1	once	TGTGCCACCAGCAGAGATCGGACAGGATCTGGCTACACCTTC	CATSRDRTGSGYTF
TRBV14	TRBJ2-1	-	-	TGTGCCAGCAGCCGAGGACTAGGGACAGTAAAGTACAATGAGCAGTTCTTC	CASSRGLGTVKYNEQFF
TRBV28	TRBJ1-1	-	-	TGTGCCAGCAGTTCCCCGGGCAGATACACTGAAGCTTTCTTT	CASSSPGRYTEAFF
TRBV4-2	TRBJ1-5	-	-	TGTGCCAGCAGCCAATCTCATAGCAGGGGTAGCAATCAGCCCCAGCATTTT	CASSQSHSRGSNQPQHF